The rows below give T cell receptor beta chains drawn from one sample of a study of T-cell reconstitution after alpha-beta-depleted transplantation in children. TCRdb re-called the PCR reads through MiXCR, storing one row per CDR3 protein. Here the sample spans 90,000 to 95,000 distinct CDR3 sequences, 9% to 15% being singletons. The input for sequencing was PBMCs from the stem cell graft donor, taken from the stem cell graft. These receptors were obtained from a human donor who donated a stem cell graft to a child with inherited bone marrow failure. CDR3s include the opening cysteine and the closing phenylalanine or tryptophan. The order of the fields is D gene, J gene, V gene, clone size, CDR3 DNA, CDR3 protein. D genes are given only for firm matches. Rows may omit the clone size; those that give it use once, few, many or a size class.

d_call: -
j_call: TRBJ2-7
v_call: TRBV28
clone_size: many
cdr3_nt: TGTGCCAGCAGCCCCCGGGGTAGCGGATCGAGGGAGCAGTACTTC
cdr3_aa: CASSPRGSGSREQYF

d_call: TRBD1
j_call: TRBJ2-7
v_call: TRBV18
clone_size: many
cdr3_nt: TGTGCCAGTTCACCACGGGACAGGGGGCCCTACGAGCAGTACTTC
cdr3_aa: CASSPRDRGPYEQYF

d_call: -
j_call: TRBJ2-7
v_call: TRBV5-4
clone_size: few
cdr3_nt: TGTGCCAGCAGCTTGCAGGCGGGACCCGAGCAGTACTTC
cdr3_aa: CASSLQAGPEQYF

d_call: TRBD1
j_call: TRBJ2-1
v_call: TRBV5-1
clone_size: many
cdr3_nt: TGCGCCAGCAGCTTACAGGGGGAGTTTTCCCATGAGCAGTTCTTC
cdr3_aa: CASSLQGEFSHEQFF

d_call: TRBD2
j_call: TRBJ2-7
v_call: TRBV18
clone_size: many
cdr3_nt: TGTGCCAGCTCACCGGGAGGGACCCCCTACGAGCAGTACTTC
cdr3_aa: CASSPGGTPYEQYF

d_call: TRBD2
j_call: TRBJ2-3
v_call: TRBV5-1
clone_size: many
cdr3_nt: TGCGCCAGCAGCACCAGCGGGAGTACCAGCACAGATACGCAGTATTTT
cdr3_aa: CASSTSGSTSTDTQYF

d_call: TRBD2
j_call: TRBJ2-1
v_call: TRBV20-1
clone_size: -
cdr3_nt: TGCAGTGCCGGAAGGGGCCTAGCGGGAGGGATAAGGGCCTACAATGAGCAGTTCTTC
cdr3_aa: CSAGRGLAGGIRAYNEQFF

d_call: -
j_call: TRBJ2-1
v_call: TRBV7-2
clone_size: many
cdr3_nt: TGTGCCAGCAGCAAGAGGGTACCGGGATTTATGTTCTTC
cdr3_aa: CASSKRVPGFMFF

d_call: -
j_call: TRBJ2-5
v_call: TRBV5-6
clone_size: many
cdr3_nt: TGTGCCAGCCACGCAGGGTTTCGGGAGACCCAGTACTTC
cdr3_aa: CASHAGFRETQYF

d_call: -
j_call: TRBJ2-1
v_call: TRBV28
clone_size: many
cdr3_nt: TGTGCCAGCAGAGGGGTTTACAATGAGCAGTTCTTC
cdr3_aa: CASRGVYNEQFF

d_call: -
j_call: TRBJ2-7
v_call: TRBV20-1
clone_size: many
cdr3_nt: TGCAGTGCTAGAGCGAAAGCGCCCTACGAGCAGTACTTC
cdr3_aa: CSARAKAPYEQYF

d_call: TRBD2
j_call: TRBJ2-3
v_call: TRBV9
clone_size: many
cdr3_nt: TGTGCCAGCAGCGGTAGCGGGGGCACAGATACGCAGTATTTT
cdr3_aa: CASSGSGGTDTQYF

d_call: TRBD1
j_call: TRBJ1-5
v_call: TRBV2
clone_size: few
cdr3_nt: TGTGCCAGCAGTGCAGGGGGAAACAATCAGCCCCAGCATTTT
cdr3_aa: CASSAGGNNQPQHF

d_call: -
j_call: TRBJ2-5
v_call: TRBV5-5
clone_size: -
cdr3_nt: TGTGCCAGCAGCCGAGGGGAGGAGGAGACCCAGTACTTC
cdr3_aa: CASSRGEEETQYF

d_call: TRBD2
j_call: TRBJ2-3
v_call: TRBV4-2
clone_size: many
cdr3_nt: TGTGCCAGCAGCTCCTTGACTAGCGCGGTTTTAACAGATACGCAGTATTTT
cdr3_aa: CASSSLTSAVLTDTQYF

d_call: -
j_call: TRBJ1-6
v_call: TRBV29-1
clone_size: many
cdr3_nt: TGCAGCGTTCGGGGAGCAGGGGCCAATTCACCCCTCCACTTT
cdr3_aa: CSVRGAGANSPLHF

d_call: -
j_call: TRBJ2-5
v_call: TRBV2
clone_size: -
cdr3_nt: TGTGCCAGCAGAGACTCAGGGCCGGAGACCCAGTACTTC
cdr3_aa: CASRDSGPETQYF

d_call: -
j_call: TRBJ2-7
v_call: TRBV7-2
clone_size: many
cdr3_nt: TGTGCCAGCACCCTACCTACGGGATTTACCTACGAGCAGTACTTC
cdr3_aa: CASTLPTGFTYEQYF

d_call: TRBD2
j_call: TRBJ2-3
v_call: TRBV7-2
clone_size: -
cdr3_nt: TGTGCCAGCAGCCCCCTAGCAGGGCGGGGGGGTACAGCTACGCAGTATTTT
cdr3_aa: CASSPLAGRGGTATQYF

d_call: -
j_call: TRBJ2-5
v_call: TRBV28
clone_size: -
cdr3_nt: TGTGCCAGCAGTTTATCCGGGACACCGTACCAAGAGACCCAGTACTTC
cdr3_aa: CASSLSGTPYQETQYF

d_call: -
j_call: TRBJ2-1
v_call: TRBV9
clone_size: few
cdr3_nt: TGTGCCAGCAGCGTAGATACAGCGAGTGAGCAGTTCTTC
cdr3_aa: CASSVDTASEQFF

d_call: -
j_call: TRBJ1-1
v_call: TRBV6-2/TRBV6-3
clone_size: -
cdr3_nt: TGTGCCAGCAGCCCCTTACGCTTGTTCATGAACACTGAAGCTTTCTTT
cdr3_aa: CASSPLRLFMNTEAFF

d_call: TRBD1
j_call: TRBJ1-2
v_call: TRBV20-1
clone_size: many
cdr3_nt: TGCAGTGCTAGAGATCAACCCACAGGGGGCAGCTATGGCTACACCTTC
cdr3_aa: CSARDQPTGGSYGYTF

d_call: TRBD2
j_call: TRBJ2-4
v_call: TRBV4-1
clone_size: many
cdr3_nt: TGCGCCAGCAGCCAAGATCTTGTTAATAGCGGGAGAAGGTTC
cdr3_aa: CASSQDLVNSGRRF